The 10 T cell receptor beta chains listed next were all sequenced from one sample in a study of blood T cells in healthy people across ages. Through a sample-barcoded 5' primer and a J-beta primer mix, a second PCR was run for 7 to 11 cycles. TCRdb re-derived calls from the 5' RACE reads in MiXCR, one entry per CDR3 protein. In the table there are about 640,000 distinct CDR3 sequences, about 54% of which are singletons. Sequencing was done on a sample of blood. These receptors all come from a man aged 60 to 69 in good health.

The chain is built from TRBV6-1 and TRBJ2-7, with D perhaps TRBD2 (5 bases). V was shortened by 7 bases and J by 3 bases, with 16 bases between the two germline ends. Germline V CDR1 and CDR2: MNHNS, SASEGT. The length of the CDR3 is 14 residues. This chain's CDR3 is CASIEGTLGYEQYF. In nucleotides, the CDR3 is TGTGCCAGCATCGAGGGTACCCTTGGCTACGAGCAGTACTTC.

CDR3 sequence (DNA): TGCGCCAGCAGCCAAGTCCCTCCCCGGGGCAATGAGCAGTTCTTC. This translates into CASSQVPPRGNEQFF. The chain employs TRBV4-1 and TRBJ2-1, with D possibly TRBD2 on 5 matching bases. The CDR3 has 15 amino acids. CDR1 and CDR2 (germline): MGHRA, YSYEKL. Trimming removed 1 base from V and 6 bases from J, with 13 bases in between.

The chain is built from TRBV2 and TRBJ2-5; TRBD1 matches 7 bases. This CDR3 has 14 residues. V was clipped by 4 bases and J by 3 bases; unmatched bases: 5. Germline-derived CDR1 and CDR2 are SNHLY and FYNNEI. CDR3 DNA: TGTGCCAGCAGTGGGCGAACAGGGGAAGAGACCCAGTACTTC. This encodes CASSGRTGEETQYF.

The gene calls are TRBV20-1 and TRBJ2-1; D unclear. This CDR3 is built from 14 residues. The germline gives CDR1 DFQATT, CDR2 SNEGSKA (reference sequence). V lost 6 bases to trimming and J lost 8 bases, with 20 bases between them. CDR3 coding DNA: TGCAGTGCCCCCCCGGGCCGTTTTCGGGATGAGCAGTTCTTC. It yields the protein CSAPPGRFRDEQFF.

This chain uses TRBV5-1 with TRBJ2-3, with 9 bases aligning to TRBD2. Trimming removed 0 bases from V and 2 bases from J; junction bases left unmatched: 4. This CDR3 region has 16 residues. CDR1 is SGHRS, CDR2 YFSETQ, per germline. This chain's CDR3 is CASSLASGTTTDTQYF. CDR3 nucleotide sequence: TGCGCCAGCAGCTTGGCTAGCGGGACGACCACAGATACGCAGTATTTT. The full variable domain, with the rest looked up from reference TRBV5-1 and TRBJ2-3, is KAGVTQTPRYLIKTRGQQVTLSCSPISGHRSVSWYQQTPGQGLQFLFEYFSETQRNKGNFPGRFSGRQFSNSRSEMNVSTLELGDSALYLCASSLASGTTTDTQYFGPGTRLTVL.

The chain couples TRBV20-1 to TRBJ2-1; D tentatively fits TRBD1 or TRBD2 (6 bases each). The CDR3 runs to 13 residues. CDR1 and CDR2 (germline): DFQATT, SNEGSKA (reference sequence). V gave up 6 bases and J gave up 10 bases, with 19 bases separating them. The DNA for the CDR3 is TGCAGTGCCCAAAAGACGGGGGCAGGGGAGCAGTTCTTC. Protein product: CSAQKTGAGEQFF.

The sample holds one count of this clonotype. The rearrangement links TRBV6-5 to TRBJ2-7; D gene uncertain. CDR1 is MNHEY and CDR2 is SVGAGI in the germline V gene. This CDR3 contains 14 residues. Trimming took 2 bases from V and 2 from J, leaving 10 bases between them. CDR3: CASSYLGSPYEQYF. As DNA, the CDR3 is TGTGCCAGCAGTTACCTGGGATCGCCCTACGAGCAGTACTTC.

This clonotype was counted only a few times. The V gene is TRBV27, the J gene TRBJ1-1; a weak D match, TRBD1 (5 bases). In germline, CDR1 is MNHEY, CDR2 SMNVEV (reference sequence). The CDR3 is 13 residues long. V gave up 4 bases and J gave up 8 bases, with 14 bases separating them. The CDR3 bases are TGTGCCAGCAGTTCTCAGGGTTGGGGCGAAGCTTTCTTT. Translation gives CASSSQGWGEAFF.

The chain joins TRBV4-2 to TRBJ2-1; 7 bases line up with TRBD2. The J call may be in error: the DNA end matches TRBJ2-7 better. CDR1 is LGHNA, CDR2 YNFKEQ, per germline. The CDR3 totals 16 residues. CDR3 amino acids: CASSQGRDYPYNEQYF. Here the CDR3 DNA reads TGTGCCAGCAGCCAAGGAAGGGACTACCCCTACAATGAGCAGTACTTC.

The chain combines TRBV9 with TRBJ2-5, with TRBD2 as a possible D gene (6 bases). Germline assignment: CDR1 SGDLS and CDR2 YYNGEE. The CDR3 is 14 residues long. Trimming removed 0 bases at V and 7 bases at J, with 13 bases between. CDR3 nucleotide sequence: TGTGCCAGCAGCGTAGGGGGGGTCTTAGGGACCCAGTACTTC. It codes for CASSVGGVLGTQYF.